The 21 T cell receptor beta chains in this list originate from one sample, sequenced in a study of blood T cells in healthy people across ages. Through a sample-barcoded 5' primer and a J-beta primer mix, a second PCR was run for roughly 6 to 12 cycles. TCRdb used MiXCR to reprocess the 5' RACE reads, holding one entry per CDR3 protein. The table shows 800,000 to 950,000 distinct CDR3 sequences, with around 46% occurring only once. Sequenced: blood. These receptors were taken from a young man in good health.

This clonotype was seen only a few times. The J gene is TRBJ1-2, the V gene TRBV20-1, with D uncertain. Trimming shortened V by 3 bases and J by 4 bases, and 3 bases separated the two germline ends. The CDR3 covers 10 residues. Germline CDR1 is DFQATT and CDR2 is SNEGSKA (reference sequence). The CDR3 nucleotides are TGCAGTGCTAGGGCCTATGGCTACACCTTC. Protein product: CSARAYGYTF.

In its sample, this clonotype was seen once. The junction differs from germline at one of its ends, possibly a read error. The chain couples TRBV10-3 to TRBJ2-3, with D tentatively TRBD1 (6 bases). The length of the CDR3 is 15 residues. Germline lookup yields CDR1 ENHRY and CDR2 SYGVKD. The CDR3 bases are TGTGCCATCAGTGAACAGGGCAGTTACACAGATACGCGGTATTTT. Translating it yields CAISEQGSYTDTRYF.

The chain is built from TRBV6-2 or TRBV6-3 and TRBJ1-6, with no clear D. V was clipped by 2 bases and J by 0 bases, with 11 bases between them. Germline V lookup: CDR1 MNHEY, CDR2 SVGEGT. This CDR3 spans 17 amino acids. The CDR3 DNA sequence: TGTGCCAGCAGTTACACACCACAGAGCTCCTATAATTCACCCCTCCACTTT. Protein product: CASSYTPQSSYNSPLHF.

The V call is TRBV24-1, the J call TRBJ2-2; D call uncertain. The CDR3 is 14 amino acids. With 4 bases removed from V and 4 bases from J, the gap between germline ends came to 9 bases. CDR1 and CDR2 (germline): KGHDR, SFDVKD. DNA of the CDR3: TGTGCCACCAGTGAGGGCTTGACCACCGGGGAGCTGTTTTTT. Protein sequence: CATSEGLTTGELFF.

This clonotype was seen a handful of times. CDR3 nucleotides: TGCAGTGCTAGAGATCCCCGGGGTAGGGCGTACAATGAGCAGTTCTTC. Its translation: CSARDPRGRAYNEQFF. The chain uses TRBV20-1 and TRBJ2-1, with a possible D match to TRBD2 (5 bases). The germline V and J ends were trimmed by 0 bases and 4 bases, with 16 bases remaining between them. Germline values: CDR1 DFQATT, CDR2 SNEGSKA (reference sequence). The CDR3 consists of 16 residues.

This clonotype has a handful of counts. This chain links TRBV28 with TRBJ2-7, with D unresolved. Germline CDR1 reads MDHEN; CDR2 reads SYDVKM. V lost 4 bases, J lost 4 bases, and 14 bases lay in between. The CDR3 is made up of 14 amino acids. CDR3: CASSSIQVGYEQYF. The CDR3 coding sequence is TGTGCCAGCAGTTCGATTCAGGTGGGTTACGAGCAGTACTTC.

This clonotype was seen many times. The V call is TRBV29-1, the J call TRBJ2-3; D is possibly TRBD1 (5 bases). The CDR3 extends over 12 amino acids. Germline-derived CDR1 and CDR2 are SQVTM and ANQGSEA. Trimming removed 7 bases at V and 6 bases at J, with 14 bases between. CDR3 sequence (DNA): TGCAGCGCCGGACAAGGGCTGGATACGCAGTATTTT. Protein sequence: CSAGQGLDTQYF.

This rearrangement joins TRBV20-1 to TRBJ1-1, with D tentatively TRBD1 (5 bases). Between the trimmed V and J ends, which lost 0 bases and 0 bases, there was a span of 8 bases. Germline assignment: CDR1 DFQATT and CDR2 SNEGSKA (reference sequence). CDR3 length equals 14 residues. The CDR3: CSARDRGLNTEAFF. DNA for the CDR3: TGCAGTGCTAGAGATAGGGGCCTGAACACTGAAGCTTTCTTT.

The CDR3, as DNA: TGTGCCACCAGCACCCCAGGGGACAGCTATGGCTACACCTTC. Its translation: CATSTPGDSYGYTF. The chain is built from TRBV15 and TRBJ1-2, with 7 bases aligning to TRBD1. V gave up 4 bases and J gave up 4 bases; unmatched junction bases: 6. CDR3 length: 14 amino acids. The germline V gene encodes CDR1 LNHNV and CDR2 YYDKDF (reference sequence).

The chain joins TRBV6-2 or TRBV6-3 to TRBJ1-2, with 8 bases that match TRBD1. CDR1 MNHEY and CDR2 SVGEGT come from the germline V gene. The CDR3 length is 17 residues. The ends lost 7 bases at V and 0 bases at J; junction bases unmatched: 13. The CDR3: CASTVNRDRPPNYGYTF. The CDR3 region has the DNA TGTGCCAGCACCGTAAACCGGGACAGGCCGCCTAACTATGGCTACACCTTC.

Of note for this clonotype: Sequence at one end of the junction differs from germline and may be a read error. CDR3 DNA sequence: TGCGCCAGCAGCCAAGGGCCAGAAATTAATAGCAATCAGCCCCTGCATTTT. Protein sequence: CASSQGPEINSNQPLHF. The V call is TRBV4-1, the J call TRBJ1-5; no firm D call. The CDR3 length is 17 residues. The germline V gene encodes CDR1 MGHRA and CDR2 YSYEKL.

For this clonotype: A much larger clone lies a single base off, so this may be a read error. V and J are TRBV7-2 and TRBJ2-1; perhaps TRBD2 as D (6 bases). CDR1 SGHTA and CDR2 FQGNSA come from the germline V gene. The CDR3 runs to 14 residues. CDR3 in amino acids: CASRLEIGDFEQFF. CDR3 nucleotides: TGTGCCAGCCGCTTAGAAATCGGGGACTTCGAGCAGTTCTTC.

The chain employs TRBV6-2 or TRBV6-3 and TRBJ2-1, with 7 bases aligning to TRBD2. The V segment lost 7 bases and the J segment 5 bases; nucleotides outside the gene matches: 11. The CDR3 spans 15 residues. CDR1 and CDR2 (germline): MNHEY, SVGEGT. The CDR3 sequence: CASTQAGEGDNEQFF. The CDR3, as DNA: TGTGCCAGCACCCAGGCGGGAGAGGGAGACAATGAGCAGTTCTTC.

The rearrangement uses TRBV14 and TRBJ2-7, with TRBD1 identical over 7 bases. Germline V lookup: CDR1 SGHDN, CDR2 FVKESK. This CDR3 contains 13 residues. The trim removed 5 bases at V and 4 bases at J, leaving 5 bases unmatched. The chain's CDR3 is CASSGNRGYEQYF. The CDR3 DNA is TGTGCCAGCAGCGGAAACAGGGGTTACGAGCAGTACTTC.

This clonotype was recorded at least ten times. The chain couples TRBV5-5 to TRBJ1-2; the D gene is possibly TRBD1 (5 bases). Trimming took off 2 bases at V and 0 bases at J, with 11 bases between the two ends. The CDR3 runs to 15 residues. Germline lookup yields CDR1 SGHKS and CDR2 YYEKEE (reference sequence). The CDR3 is CASSFAGSTNYGYTF. In DNA form, the CDR3 reads TGTGCCAGCAGCTTTGCAGGGAGTACTAACTATGGCTACACCTTC.

The rearrangement links TRBV6-6 to TRBJ1-4; 10 positions match TRBD1. CDR1 MNHNY and CDR2 SVGAGI come from the germline V gene (reference sequence). The V gene end was trimmed by 6 bases and the J gene end by 8 bases; junction bases not matched to a gene: 12. The CDR3 spans 16 residues. The CDR3 protein is CASSPTRQGAGEKLFF. The CDR3 DNA sequence: TGTGCCAGCAGCCCTACCCGACAGGGGGCCGGGGAAAAACTGTTTTTT.

This clonotype was seen a handful of times. The chain recombines TRBV12-3 or TRBV12-4 with TRBJ2-3, with D hard to call. V shed 5 bases and J shed 2 bases, with 8 bases lying between them. This CDR3 has 13 amino acids. The CDR3 loop reads CASSTVNTDTQYF. CDR3 coding DNA: TGTGCCAGCAGTACCGTGAACACAGATACGCAGTATTTT.

The chain combines TRBV7-2 with TRBJ2-3; tentative D call: TRBD2 (6 bases). Per germline, CDR1 SGHTA and CDR2 FQGNSA. The CDR3 has 18 amino acids. V was trimmed by 5 bases and J by 0 bases, leaving 21 bases between them. Here the CDR3 reads CASSVPRSLARSTDTQYF. CDR3 DNA: TGTGCCAGCAGCGTACCACGCTCCCTAGCGAGGAGCACAGATACGCAGTATTTT. The full variable domain, with the rest looked up from reference TRBV7-2 and TRBJ2-3, is GAGVSQSPSNKVTEKGKDVELRCDPISGHTALYWYRQSLGQGLEFLIYFQGNSAPDKSGLPSDRFSAERTGGSVSTLTIQRTQQEDSAVYLCASSVPRSLARSTDTQYFGPGTRLTVL.

In regard to this clonotype: At one boundary the junction diverges from the germline segment, which might be a read error. The rearrangement uses TRBV6-1 and TRBJ2-7; D ambiguous. The CDR3 has 12 residues. CDR1 and CDR2 (germline): MNHNS, SASEGT. The CDR3 here is CASSGDTSERYF. The CDR3 DNA sequence: TGTGCCAGCAGTGGAGACACGAGCGAGCGGTACTTC.

The chain joins TRBV7-2 to TRBJ2-5, with 7 bases that match TRBD2. The CDR3 runs to 17 residues. V shed 1 base, J shed 2 bases, and the junction held 10 bases outside the gene matches. Germline CDR1 and CDR2: SGHTA and FQGNSA. For the CDR3, the DNA is TGTGCCAGCAGCTTAGGTCCTATGGGGGGGGTACAAGAGACCCAGTACTTC. Residues: CASSLGPMGGVQETQYF.

Comment on this clonotype: A clone one base away is much larger, so this may be a read error. The chain joins TRBV12-3 or TRBV12-4 to TRBJ2-3, with a tentative D call TRBD2 (7 bases). This CDR3 contains 15 residues. The CDR3 protein is CASLWTRGGGDAQYF. CDR3 nucleotide sequence: TGTGCCAGCCTGTGGACTAGAGGGGGGGGAGATGCGCAGTATTTT.